Below are 18 T cell receptor beta chains sequenced from a single sample in a study of T-cell memory formation after mild COVID-19 (dated by TCRdb to about 2021). The library was generated by 5' RACE. These reads were obtained on an Illumina NovaSeq 6000. The public reads were quality trimmed at Q25 with fastp and then assembled into clones with MiXCR by TCRdb, keeping productive beta chains. Every entry covers one CDR3 protein and lists the most common genes and DNA from its rows. The sample contains some 300,000 distinct CDR3 sequences, 20% to 25% of them found a single time. Clones ranked in the top ten supply roughly a fifth of the sample. The specimen sequenced was PBMCs or a T cell subset sorted from them (not recorded which). These TCRs come from a man aged 18 to 29 who had mild COVID-19 (a few samples of this study predate the infection). The sample titles of this study are shuffled in the database, so cell type and time point are left out; the donor was told from shared clones.

The chain has TRBV27 and TRBJ2-2; 9 bases are shared with TRBD2. Trimming took 6 bases from V and 6 from J; bases not matched to a gene: 8. This CDR3 region has 15 residues. CDR1 and CDR2 from the germline V gene are MNHEY and SMNVEV (reference sequence). This CDR3 reads CASRITGTSPGELFF. The CDR3 DNA reads as TGTGCCAGCAGAATTACTGGGACTAGCCCCGGGGAGCTGTTTTTT.

This clonotype was detected many times. This chain links TRBV6-6 with TRBJ1-1, with D possibly TRBD1 on 5 matching bases. Germline CDR1 MNHNY, CDR2 SVGAGI (reference sequence). V lost 7 bases, J lost 0 bases, and 18 bases lay in between. This CDR3 is built from 16 residues. CDR3 protein: CASKDRTQLMNTEAFF. The CDR3, as DNA: TGTGCCAGCAAAGATAGGACACAGCTCATGAACACTGAAGCTTTCTTT.

This clonotype was found a few times. The rearrangement uses TRBV19 and TRBJ2-1; 8 bases match TRBD2. V shed 4 bases and J 6 bases; nucleotides not matched to a gene: 5. CDR3 length equals 14 residues. The germline CDR1 and CDR2 sequences are LNHDA and SQIVND (reference sequence). CDR3 amino acids: CASSKTGTSNEQFF. CDR3 sequence (DNA): TGTGCCAGTAGTAAGACCGGGACTAGCAATGAGCAGTTCTTC.

V usage is TRBV7-9 and J usage is TRBJ1-4, with D unresolved. V was shortened by 3 bases and J by 6 bases, with 14 bases between the two germline ends. Germline assignment: CDR1 SEHNR and CDR2 FQNEAQ (reference sequence). The CDR3 loop spans 15 amino acids. DNA of the CDR3: TGTGCCAGCAGCTTGGGAAGCGCCGTGGATGAAAAACTGTTTTTT. It translates to CASSLGSAVDEKLFF.

V is TRBV6-5 and J is TRBJ1-6, with D unclear. Per germline, CDR1 MNHEY and CDR2 SVGAGI. The CDR3 contains 16 residues. Between the trimmed V and J ends, which lost 5 bases and 4 bases, there was a span of 15 bases. DNA for the CDR3: TGTGCCAGCAGTGGCCTTCGGGCTTCATATAATTCACCCCTCCACTTT. Amino acids: CASSGLRASYNSPLHF.

This chain connects TRBV6-5 to TRBJ2-5; 7 bases are shared with TRBD2. The V and J ends lost 2 bases and 2 bases, in that order; junction bases with no gene match: 5. The CDR3 totals 15 residues. Germline V gives CDR1 MNHEY, CDR2 SVGAGI. The CDR3 region is CASSYLAEEQETQYF. In nucleotides, the CDR3 is TGTGCCAGCAGTTACCTAGCGGAGGAACAAGAGACCCAGTACTTC.

The chain recombines TRBV7-6 with TRBJ2-1, with a weak D call TRBD2 (5 bases). Germline V gene data show CDR1 as SGHVS and CDR2 as FNYEAQ. V gave up 5 bases and J gave up 4 bases, with 9 bases separating them. The CDR3 loop spans 13 amino acids. The DNA for the CDR3 is TGTGCCAGCAGCCTCGGGATGTACAATGAGCAGTTCTTC. Translated, it gives CASSLGMYNEQFF.

This clonotype turned up a few times. The chain joins TRBV12-3 or TRBV12-4 to TRBJ1-5; tentatively, D is TRBD1 (6 bases). The CDR3 extends over 15 amino acids. Trimming removed 6 bases from V and 5 bases from J, with 17 bases in between. Here the CDR3 reads CASSFGGAGDQPQHF. The CDR3 DNA reads TGTGCCAGCAGCTTTGGGGGGGCAGGGGATCAGCCCCAGCATTTT.

The chain has TRBV18 and TRBJ1-1; D possibly corresponds to TRBD1 (5 bases). Trimming stripped 2 bases from V and 3 bases from J, with 13 bases between. The CDR3 runs 15 residues. The germline gives CDR1 KGHSH, CDR2 LQKENI. CDR3 amino acids: CASSPGGDGDTEAFF. CDR3 nucleotide sequence: TGTGCCAGCTCACCAGGTGGGGACGGGGACACTGAAGCTTTCTTT.

This clonotype appeared many times. The rearrangement links TRBV7-2 to TRBJ2-4; 10 bases match TRBD1. Trimming removed 0 bases from V and 1 base from J; junction bases left unmatched: 3. Germline V gene data show CDR1 as SGHTA and CDR2 as FQGNSA. The CDR3 extends over 17 amino acids. CDR3 sequence reads: CASSLAQGQGAKNIQYF. As DNA, the CDR3 is TGTGCCAGCAGCTTAGCGCAGGGACAGGGGGCCAAAAACATTCAGTACTTC.

This clonotype was recorded a few times. The chain couples TRBV6-5 to TRBJ1-1; maybe TRBD1 (6 bases). Germline CDR1 is MNHEY and CDR2 is SVGAGI. V was cut by 8 bases and J by 6 bases, with 19 bases left in between. This CDR3 is built from 14 residues. The CDR3 sequence is CASQRGVQGAEAFF. The CDR3 DNA follows: TGTGCCAGCCAAAGGGGGGTACAGGGCGCTGAAGCTTTCTTT.

This clonotype came up a few times. The chain links TRBV20-1 to TRBJ2-2; possibly TRBD1 for D (6 bases). The V end lost 3 bases, the J end lost 3 bases, and 17 bases lay between the germline ends. Germline-derived CDR1 and CDR2 are DFQATT and SNEGSKA (reference sequence). The length of the CDR3 is 16 residues. CDR3 DNA sequence: TGCAGTGCTAGTGGGGATTACAGGGTTCACACCGGGGAGCTGTTTTTT. As protein: CSASGDYRVHTGELFF.

This clonotype was counted only a few times. The rearrangement uses TRBV7-3 and TRBJ2-3; the D gene could be TRBD1 or TRBD2 (6 bases each). Trimming removed 4 bases from V and 4 bases from J, with 9 bases in between. The germline V gene has CDR1 SGHTA and CDR2 FQGTGA. CDR3 length: 13 residues. CDR3 sequence (DNA): TGTGCCAGCAGCTATGGGGGGCCAGATACGCAGTATTTT. Its translation is CASSYGGPDTQYF. Full variable domain (remainder filled in from reference TRBV7-3 and TRBJ2-3): GAGVSQTPSNKVTEKGKYVELRCDPISGHTALYWYRQSLGQGPEFLIYFQGTGAADDSGLPNDRFFAVRPEGSVSTLKIQRTERGDSAVYLCASSYGGPDTQYFGPGTRLTVL.

This clonotype was counted only a few times. The chain carries TRBV4-1 and TRBJ2-7; D is ambiguous. Germline CDR1 is MGHRA and CDR2 is YSYEKL. CDR3 size: 14 residues. The germline V and J ends were trimmed by 0 bases and 0 bases, with 6 bases remaining between them. CDR3 sequence: CASSQDRRSYEQYF. The CDR3 nucleotides read TGCGCCAGCAGCCAAGACCGCCGCTCCTACGAGCAGTACTTC.

This clonotype has more than one count but fewer than ten. The chain employs TRBV20-1 and TRBJ2-1; D unresolved. In germline, CDR1 is DFQATT, CDR2 SNEGSKA (reference sequence). The CDR3 has 11 residues. The V end was cut by 0 bases, the J end by 10 bases, with 7 bases between. CDR3 amino acids: CSAREGREQFF. The CDR3 coding sequence is TGCAGTGCTAGAGAAGGACGAGAGCAGTTCTTC.

On this clonotype: A much larger clone is a single base away; this may be a read error. The chain links TRBV7-3 to TRBJ2-5; D tentatively reads TRBD1 or TRBD2 (5 bases each). Trimming removed 2 bases at V and 0 bases at J, with 7 bases between. The CDR3 spans 14 residues. Germline V gives CDR1 SGHTA, CDR2 FQGTGA. CDR3 sequence: CASSLEGYQETQYF. CDR3 bases: TGTGCCAGCAGCTTAGAGGGGTACCAAGAGACCCAGTACTTC.

There are a few counts of this clonotype. This chain links TRBV4-3 with TRBJ2-1; D is unresolved. The CDR3 runs 16 residues. Per germline, CDR1 LGHNA and CDR2 YSLEER. The germline V and J ends were trimmed by 0 bases and 9 bases, with 18 bases remaining between them. The CDR3 loop reads CASSQDHDRGYLEQFF. The CDR3 nucleotides are TGCGCCAGCAGCCAAGATCATGACCGAGGCTACCTTGAGCAGTTCTTC.

This chain joins TRBV28 and TRBJ2-1, with TRBD1 identical over 7 bases. V lost 6 bases and J lost 9; bases outside the gene matches: 8. CDR3 length equals 13 residues. Germline V CDR1 and CDR2: MDHEN, SYDVKM. CDR3 sequence (DNA): TGTGCCAGCAGGAACCGGGACAGCCGTGAGCAGTTCTTC. As protein: CASRNRDSREQFF.